The TCR beta chain described here comes from a study of long-term antiretroviral therapy in people with HIV. Notes on the study in general: Transplant-donor-level diversity was not reached after ART, though diversity increased. Clones that had undergone expansion before ART prevailed in the repertoire throughout all time points.

About this clone: No antigen is known for it.

Investigators performed immunoSEQ version v3.0 at survey level. Generated by immunoSEQ multiplex PCR, the TCRdb table keeps only in-frame clones and is missing some. Counted here are about 16,000 clones, under 85% occurring once; the ten biggest clones make up 10% to 14%. The origin of this receptor is a woman in her thirties or forties with HIV. The sequencing here drew on unsorted PBMCs, taken 2.3 years after starting antiretroviral therapy.

The CDR3 spells CASRRGQLNTEAFF. The CDR3 coding sequence is TGCGCCAGCAGACGCGGACAGCTAAACACTGAAGCTTTCTTT. V usage is TRBV4-1 and J usage is TRBJ1-1; possible D gene TRBD1, 6 bases. This CDR3 spans 14 amino acids. Germline V gene data show CDR1 as MGHRA and CDR2 as YSYEKL. V lost 6 bases and J 2 bases, leaving 13 bases between the germline ends.